This T cell receptor (beta chain) was captured in a study of a mutant IDH1 vaccine in newly diagnosed glioma. Study-level information: Before enrollment, patients got radiotherapy alone, temozolomide alone, or mostly the combination. Study-wide results and limits: Pseudoprogression seemingly bore no relation to changes in top peripheral T cell clonotypes. Vaccine-induced responses were seen in roughly 93% of patients, spanning several MHC alleles.

Regarding time point: baseline, week 1 (first vaccination visit). The treatment here: pre-vaccination baseline after standard-of-care therapy. Each donor presented with a new WHO grade 3 or 4 astrocytoma that tested IDH1-mutant and showed ATRX loss. Of note for this clone: The antigen is unknown.

TCRdb keeps only in-frame clones here, not all; method: immunoSEQ multiplex PCR. The sample lists approximately 92,000 clones; 80% to 90% were seen once. This clonotype was sampled from a woman between 50 and 59 years old with glioma. The sequencing used PBMCs, collected from a glioma patient treated with radiotherapy, temozolomide or both.

The CDR3 bases are TGTGCCAGCAGTGCCGACACGGGATATTCACCCCTCCACTTT. Translating gives CASSADTGYSPLHF. The chain is built from TRBV6-5 and TRBJ1-6; D is ambiguous. Trimming shortened V by 5 bases and J by 8 bases, and 13 bases separated the two germline ends. The CDR3 is 14 residues long. From germline, CDR1 is MNHEY and CDR2 SVGAGI.